This entry lists 20 T cell receptor beta chains sequenced from one sample in a study of identifying expanded T cells in peripheral blood (dated by TCRdb to the late 2010s). Library prep was done by the immunoSEQ multiplex PCR assay. TCRdb limited this immuneACCESS table to in-frame rearrangements with V and J called. A share of clones is missing; checked studies link under half to unresolved V genes, and the rest is unexplained. Counted in this sample were around 85,000 clones; 88% of them appeared once. Under 20% of the sample comes from the top ten. Sequenced sample: blood. These TCRs come from a person aged 18 to 75 in good health.

The chain couples TRBV30 to TRBJ1-1, with D unresolved. Trimming took off 0 bases at V and 0 bases at J, with 8 bases between the two ends. In germline, CDR1 is GTSNPN, CDR2 SVGIG (reference sequence). The CDR3 contains 14 residues. The CDR3 region is CAWSVRVVNTEAFF. The CDR3 nucleotides read TGTGCCTGGAGTGTAAGGGTGGTGAACACTGAAGCTTTCTTT. Full variable domain (remainder filled in from reference TRBV30 and TRBJ1-1): SQTIHQWPATLVQPVGSPLSLECTVEGTSNPNLYWYRQAAGRGLQLLFYSVGIGQISSEVPQNLSASRPQDRQFILSSKKLLLSDSGFYLCAWSVRVVNTEAFFGQGTRLTVV.

The V gene is TRBV4-1, the J gene TRBJ2-3; D is ambiguous. Trimming shortened V by 1 base and J by 4 bases, and 24 bases separated the two germline ends. There are 19 residues in the CDR3. Germline lookup yields CDR1 MGHRA and CDR2 YSYEKL. CDR3 loop: CASSQVSPPRKDGSDTQYF. The DNA for the CDR3 is TGCGCCAGCAGCCAAGTTTCCCCCCCTCGGAAGGACGGGTCAGATACGCAGTATTTT.

This chain uses TRBV28 with TRBJ2-5, with TRBD1 matching over 8 bases. There are 16 residues in the CDR3. The germline V gene encodes CDR1 MDHEN and CDR2 SYDVKM. Losses at the gene ends were 2 bases for V and 1 base for J; bases not matched to a gene: 6. Here the CDR3 reads CASSLPSGTGQETQYF. CDR3 DNA: TGTGCCAGCAGTTTACCCTCCGGGACAGGCCAAGAGACCCAGTACTTC.

This clone was detected a few times. The chain's CDR3 is CATSRDRLAGHEQFF. The CDR3 DNA sequence: TGTGCCACCAGCAGAGATCGACTAGCGGGCCATGAGCAGTTCTTC. This chain links TRBV15 with TRBJ2-1; 10 nucleotides match TRBD2. CDR1 and CDR2 from the germline V gene are LNHNV and YYDKDF (reference sequence). This CDR3 is built from 15 residues. Trimming took 0 bases from V and 8 from J; bases not matched to a gene: 4.

The chain employs TRBV4-2 and TRBJ2-3, with 10 bases identical to TRBD2. Germline V gene sequence: CDR1 LGHNA, CDR2 YNFKEQ. The CDR3 is 18 residues long. The V segment lost 0 bases and the J segment 2 bases; nucleotides outside the gene matches: 8. CDR3 coding DNA: TGTGCCAGCAGCCAAGAGACTAGCGGGCCCCCAAACACAGATACGCAGTATTTT. Translating it yields CASSQETSGPPNTDTQYF.

The chain uses TRBV29-1 and TRBJ2-6; possibly TRBD2 for D (6 bases). The CDR3 extends over 17 amino acids. Per germline, CDR1 SQVTM and CDR2 ANQGSEA. With 6 bases removed from V and 2 bases from J, the gap between germline ends came to 20 bases. In nucleotides, the CDR3 is TGCAGCGTCGCTAGCTCGCGGGGTCGGCCTGGGGCCAACGTCCTGACTTTC. It yields the protein CSVASSRGRPGANVLTF.

The rearrangement links TRBV18 to TRBJ1-1; 9 nucleotides agree with TRBD1. This CDR3 comprises 15 residues. Germline CDR1 KGHSH, CDR2 LQKENI. Trimming cost V 4 bases and J 4 bases; bases outside gene matches: 7. CDR3 amino acids: CASSQVQGAGTEAFF. In nucleotides, the CDR3 is TGTGCCAGCTCACAGGTACAGGGGGCTGGCACTGAAGCTTTCTTT.

The genes are TRBV7-9 and TRBJ2-3; 7 positions match TRBD1. V trimming: 4 bases; J trimming: 4 bases; junction bases outside the gene matches: 5. The CDR3 sequence is 14 residues long. Germline loops: CDR1 SEHNR, CDR2 FQNEAQ (reference sequence). CDR3 sequence (DNA): TGTGCCAGCAGCTCACAGGGGTGGTCAGATACGCAGTATTTT. Translating it yields CASSSQGWSDTQYF.

The chain is built from TRBV7-9 and TRBJ1-6, with D tentatively TRBD1 (5 bases). CDR3 length: 15 residues. Trimming took off 5 bases at V and 7 bases at J, with 15 bases between the two ends. Germline lookup yields CDR1 SEHNR and CDR2 FQNEAQ (reference sequence). The CDR3 DNA reads TGTGCCAGCAGCGGTCAGGGCTTAACCAATTCACCCCTCCACTTT. It specifies CASSGQGLTNSPLHF.

This clone was counted a few times. The V and J genes are TRBV10-3 and TRBJ1-5; D remains unclear. Between the trimmed V and J ends, which lost 4 bases and 0 bases, there was a span of 7 bases. The CDR3 is 14 residues long. Germline V gives CDR1 ENHRY, CDR2 SYGVKD. The CDR3 DNA follows: TGTGCCATCAGTGTAGGCAATAGCAATCAGCCCCAGCATTTT. Its translation: CAISVGNSNQPQHF.

The rearrangement joins TRBV30 to TRBJ2-1; D possibly corresponds to TRBD2 (6 bases). Germline values: CDR1 GTSNPN, CDR2 SVGIG (reference sequence). The length of the CDR3 is 13 residues. V lost 1 base, J lost 7 bases, and 11 bases lay in between. The CDR3 protein is CAWSGGVRNEQFF. The CDR3 DNA reads as TGTGCCTGGAGTGGCGGGGTCCGGAATGAGCAGTTCTTC.

This chain links TRBV2 with TRBJ1-3; D gene unclear. Germline V lookup: CDR1 SNHLY, CDR2 FYNNEI. V shed 5 bases and J shed 1 base, with 12 bases lying between them. This CDR3 is built from 15 residues. CDR3 nucleotide sequence: TGTGCCAGCAGTCACCCGCGAGTGTCTGGAAACACCATATATTTT. It encodes CASSHPRVSGNTIYF.

V and J are TRBV4-3 and TRBJ1-3; the D is unclear. V shed 0 bases and J shed 2 bases, with 11 bases lying between them. The CDR3 runs to 16 residues. The germline gives CDR1 LGHNA, CDR2 YSLEER. The DNA for the CDR3 is TGCGCCAGCAGCCAAGAGGCAGGCATACCTGGAAACACCATATATTTT. It encodes CASSQEAGIPGNTIYF.

By sample share, this clone is medium-sized. The chain joins TRBV5-4 to TRBJ1-5; 8 positions agree with TRBD1. CDR1 SGHNT and CDR2 YYREEE come from the germline V gene (reference sequence). V lost 0 bases and J lost 2; bases outside the gene matches: 7. CDR3 length: 17 amino acids. The CDR3 region is CASSLAQGAVGNQPQHF. CDR3 in DNA: TGTGCCAGCAGCTTGGCTCAGGGGGCCGTGGGCAATCAGCCCCAGCATTTT.

V is TRBV29-1 and J is TRBJ1-2, with TRBD1 matching 9 bases. V lost 6 bases, J lost 4 bases, and 24 bases stayed unmatched. The CDR3 runs 19 residues. Germline V lookup: CDR1 SQVTM, CDR2 ANQGSEA. CDR3 loop: CSVLGGTGLTPAGSYGYTF. In nucleotides, the CDR3 is TGCAGCGTACTCGGCGGGACAGGGTTAACCCCCGCGGGGAGCTATGGCTACACCTTC.

The J gene is TRBJ1-5, the V gene TRBV7-9; the match to TRBD1 covers 7 bases. J gave up 13 bases and V 2 bases, and 14 bases lay outside the gene matches. The germline CDR1 and CDR2 sequences are SEHNR and FQNEAQ (reference sequence). The CDR3 has 15 residues. CDR3 bases: TGTGCCAGCAGCTTATCGTCGACAGGGAGGAGTCCTCAGCATTTT. This encodes CASSLSSTGRSPQHF.

The V gene is TRBV6-5, the J gene TRBJ1-2; weak D call: TRBD1 (6 bases). The germline gives CDR1 MNHEY, CDR2 SVGAGI. V was pared by 5 bases and J by 0 bases, with 10 bases between. The CDR3 extends over 14 amino acids. The CDR3 nucleotides are TGTGCCAGCAGTCACAGGGCTTCTAACTATGGCTACACCTTC. Translated: CASSHRASNYGYTF.

V usage is TRBV19 and J usage is TRBJ2-3, with D maybe TRBD1 (6 bases). Germline-derived CDR1 and CDR2 are LNHDA and SQIVND (reference sequence). The CDR3 sequence is 14 residues long. V gave up 9 bases and J gave up 8 bases, with 21 bases separating them. The CDR3 region is CASEAWNRVGTQYF. CDR3 DNA sequence: TGTGCCAGCGAGGCCTGGAACAGGGTGGGTACGCAGTATTTT.

The chain recombines TRBV6-1 with TRBJ1-1; no reliable D call. The CDR3 covers 12 residues. Trimming removed 7 bases from V and 0 bases from J, with 6 bases in between. Germline CDR1 is MNHNS and CDR2 is SASEGT. CDR3: CASTPVNTEAFF. The CDR3 coding sequence is TGTGCCAGCACCCCCGTGAACACTGAAGCTTTCTTT.

The J gene is TRBJ2-5, the V gene TRBV14; D is uncertain. The germline V gene encodes CDR1 SGHDN and CDR2 FVKESK. The germline V and J ends were trimmed by 4 bases and 0 bases, with 3 bases remaining between them. The length of the CDR3 is 12 residues. The CDR3 reads CASSLNQETQYF. CDR3 sequence (DNA): TGTGCCAGCAGCCTGAACCAAGAGACCCAGTACTTC. Together with reference TRBV14 and TRBJ2-5, the CDR3 gives the full variable domain: EAGVTQFPSHSVIEKGQTVTLRCDPISGHDNLYWYRRVMGKEIKFLLHFVKESKQDESGMPNNRFLAERTGGTYSTLKVQPAELEDSGVYFCASSLNQETQYFGPGTRLLVL.